The clone carrying this TCR beta chain showed up just a few times. A second PCR, run for about 7 to 11 cycles, used a sample-barcoded 5' primer plus a J-beta primer mix. Each cDNA molecule carried a tag from a template-switch adaptor that contained 12 random nucleotides. MiXCR, run by TCRdb on the 5' RACE reads, gives a single entry per CDR3 protein. The table has 590,000 or so distinct CDR3 sequences, approximately 30% seen once; the top ten hold 15% to 18%. This sample is part of a study of blood T cells in healthy people across ages. PBMCs, at least 6 million per sample, were isolated. The CDR3 is 15 amino acids. From germline, CDR1 is SNHLY and CDR2 FYNNEI. V was pared by 5 bases and J by 8 bases, with 11 bases of the junction left unmatched.

This chain connects TRBV2 to TRBJ1-5; 8 bases align to TRBD1. The TCR originated in a woman older than 75 in good health. Sequenced: blood. This CDR3 reads CASSLGQATWEPQHF. In DNA form, the CDR3 reads TGTGCCAGCAGTCTGGGACAGGCGACATGGGAGCCCCAGCATTTT.